The entry below gives a single T cell receptor beta chain sequence along with its context. Its antigen is not identified. The data belong to a study of Tregs in tolerant kidney transplant recipients. Study-level points and caveats: Validation in larger populations is needed because few patients were studied. Some patients' samples used different primers over time, so nucleotide sequences weren't comparable. This study did not directly address biological reproducibility.

Recipients received nonmyeloablative bone marrow transplants from related graft donors, with transient mixed chimerism. CD4+CD25+CD127- Tregs, CD4+CD25- non-Tregs, CD4 and CD8 cells were sorted. Clones were read by immunoSEQ multiplex PCR, and TCRdb kept only the in-frame ones, dropping some. The data include some 25,000 clones; the top ten clones carry 4.1%. The clonotype comes from a human patient who received a combined kidney and bone marrow transplant. The T cells may partly be graft donor cells. Here the sequenced sample was CD4+ T cells from blood (PBMCs), taken 6 months after the transplant.

The covered CDR3 bases are TGTGCCAGCAGCTTACGGACATCATATAATTCACCC. The encoded protein is CASSLRTSYNSP. The full CDR3 is CASSLRTSYNSPLHF. This chain joins TRBV7-8 and TRBJ1-6; maybe TRBD1 (5 bases). The read terminates 3 residues before the CDR3 end, so the remaining end is supplied by the germline J gene. The germline V and J ends were trimmed by 2 bases and 4 bases, with 9 bases remaining between them. Per germline, CDR1 SGHVS and CDR2 FQNEAQ. The CDR3 has 15 residues.